This entry lists 27 T cell receptor beta chains sequenced from one sample in a study of blood T cell repertoires in COVID-19. TCRdb's copy holds only in-frame clones and misses some; the assay was immunoSEQ multiplex PCR. This sample carries about 210,000 clones, about 88% of them seen once, and the ten largest clones take about 5%. Material: peripheral blood. Receptors were obtained from an elderly woman with acute or convalescent COVID-19.

There are a few counts of this clone. The V and J genes are TRBV6-1 and TRBJ2-7; TRBD1 agrees at 7 bases. J lost 2 bases, V lost 0 bases, and 7 bases had no gene match. This CDR3 spans 16 amino acids. The V gene's germline CDR1 is MNHNS and CDR2 SASEGT. The CDR3 reads CASSEADRLVTYEQYF. CDR3 DNA sequence: TGTGCCAGCAGTGAAGCGGACAGGCTAGTAACCTACGAGCAGTACTTC.

The V call is TRBV5-1, the J call TRBJ1-3; no clear D. CDR1 is SGHRS, CDR2 YFSETQ, per germline. V lost 4 bases to trimming and J lost 1 base, with 15 bases between them. The CDR3 runs to 16 residues. The CDR3 loop is CASSGIVAGSGNTIYF. CDR3 in DNA: TGCGCCAGCAGCGGAATTGTGGCAGGATCTGGAAACACCATATATTTT.

CDR3 nucleotide sequence: TGCGCCAGCAGCCGGGACCGGACAGGCAACTATGGCTACACCTTC. It codes for CASSRDRTGNYGYTF. This rearrangement joins TRBV5-1 to TRBJ1-2; 7 nucleotides agree with TRBD1. The germline CDR1 and CDR2 sequences are SGHRS and YFSETQ. This CDR3 is built from 15 residues. V trimming: 4 bases; J trimming: 2 bases; junction bases outside the gene matches: 8. Full variable domain (missing parts from reference TRBV5-1 and TRBJ1-2): KAGVTQTPRYLIKTRGQQVTLSCSPISGHRSVSWYQQTPGQGLQFLFEYFSETQRNKGNFPGRFSGRQFSNSRSEMNVSTLELGDSALYLCASSRDRTGNYGYTFGSGTRLTVV.

V is TRBV27 and J is TRBJ2-7; D is unclear. V lost 4 bases and J lost 3, with 13 bases in between. The CDR3 consists of 14 residues. Germline assignment: CDR1 MNHEY and CDR2 SMNVEV (reference sequence). The CDR3 is CASSSQTYRYEQYF. The CDR3 DNA is TGTGCCAGCAGTTCGCAGACTTACCGCTACGAGCAGTACTTC.

This clone has only a few counts. The chain joins TRBV28 to TRBJ1-1; tentative D call: TRBD1 (6 bases). CDR3 size: 14 residues. Germline CDR1 is MDHEN and CDR2 is SYDVKM. Trimming removed 3 bases from V and 1 base from J, with 9 bases in between. The chain's CDR3 is CASSFSRGNTEAFF. DNA of the CDR3: TGTGCCAGCAGTTTTTCCAGGGGGAACACTGAAGCTTTCTTT. Drawing the rest from reference TRBV28 and TRBJ1-1, the complete variable domain is DVKVTQSSRYLVKRTGEKVFLECVQDMDHENMFWYRQDPGLGLRLIYFSYDVKMKEKGDIPEGYSVSREKKERFSLILESASTNQTSMYLCASSFSRGNTEAFFGQGTRLTVV.

The chain has TRBV4-3 and TRBJ2-1; D possibly corresponds to TRBD1 (5 bases). CDR1 and CDR2 (germline): LGHNA, YSLEER. The ends were cut back, 0 bases at V and 4 bases at J, with 10 bases in the middle. The CDR3 sequence is 15 residues long. The CDR3 DNA follows: TGCGCCAGCAGCCAAGAGGAAGACAGTTACAATGAGCAGTTCTTC. Encoded protein: CASSQEEDSYNEQFF.

As for this clone: The germline gene is not matched at one end of the junction; a read error may be the cause. The V gene is TRBV7-2, the J gene TRBJ2-1; 10 nucleotides agree with TRBD2. Germline loops: CDR1 SGHTA, CDR2 FQGNSA. This CDR3 contains 16 residues. In nucleotides, the CDR3 is TGTGCCAGCACCTTACCAGGGACTAGCGTAATCAATGAGCAGTTCTTC. Translated: CASTLPGTSVINEQFF. The full variable domain, with the rest looked up from reference TRBV7-2 and TRBJ2-1, is GAGVSQSPSNKVTEKGKDVELRCDPISGHTALYWYRQSLGQGLEFLIYFQGNSAPDKSGLPSDRFSAERTGGSVSTLTIQRTQQEDSAVYLCASTLPGTSVINEQFFGPGTRLTVL.

The rearrangement joins TRBV7-2 to TRBJ2-7; 10 bases are shared with TRBD2. Germline trimming cut 6 bases from V and 6 bases from J; bases unmatched to any gene: 11. The CDR3 totals 15 residues. Germline V gene sequence: CDR1 SGHTA, CDR2 FQGNSA. The CDR3, as DNA: TGTGCCAGCAGGGGCCAAGCGGGAGGGAGAAGCGAGCAGTACTTC. Its protein product is CASRGQAGGRSEQYF.

The chain couples TRBV6-6 to TRBJ2-7; 8 nucleotides align to TRBD1. The CDR3 loop spans 16 amino acids. The germline V gene encodes CDR1 MNHNY and CDR2 SVGAGI (reference sequence). With 5 bases clipped from V and 3 bases from J, the junction kept 12 bases outside the gene matches. CDR3 sequence (DNA): TGTGCCAGCAGTCCCCTAGGACAGGGTTCCCTCTACGAGCAGTACTTC. Protein sequence: CASSPLGQGSLYEQYF.

The CDR3 here is CASSLGPGGWQETQYF. The CDR3 coding sequence is TGTGCCAGCAGCTTAGGTCCGGGAGGATGGCAAGAGACCCAGTACTTC. The J gene is TRBJ2-5, the V gene TRBV11-2, with 7 bases lining up with TRBD2. With 1 base clipped from V and 2 bases from J, the junction kept 7 bases outside the gene matches. This CDR3 is 16 amino acids long. Germline V CDR1 and CDR2: SGHAT, FQNNGV.

The rearrangement uses TRBV5-4 and TRBJ1-2, with D unresolved. Germline CDR1 reads SGHNT; CDR2 reads YYREEE (reference sequence). Trimming shortened V by 0 bases and J by 5 bases, and 14 bases separated the two germline ends. The CDR3 contains 15 residues. Here the CDR3 DNA reads TGTGCCAGCAGCTTGGGCAGGTCGGAATCATATGGCTACACCTTC. It is translated as CASSLGRSESYGYTF.

The chain uses TRBV2 and TRBJ2-1; no clear D. Trimming took 7 bases from V and 6 from J, leaving 4 bases between them. From germline, CDR1 is SNHLY and CDR2 FYNNEI. This CDR3 has 10 residues. The CDR3 region has the DNA TGTGCCAGCACCGGCAATGAGCAGTTCTTC. It specifies CASTGNEQFF.

The chain employs TRBV7-2 and TRBJ1-1; D unclear. Trimming cost V 2 bases and J 0 bases, with 10 bases left between them. In germline, CDR1 is SGHTA, CDR2 FQGNSA. The CDR3 runs 15 residues. The CDR3 region is CASSLYGVMNTEAFF. For the CDR3, the DNA is TGTGCCAGCAGCTTATACGGGGTTATGAACACTGAAGCTTTCTTT.

V usage is TRBV6-2 or TRBV6-3 and J usage is TRBJ1-5; D perhaps matches TRBD1 (6 bases). The CDR3 extends over 14 amino acids. Trimming pared 4 bases from V and 2 bases from J, leaving 9 bases between. The germline V gene encodes CDR1 MNHEY and CDR2 SVGEGT. CDR3 sequence: CASSFNRGNQPQHF. Written as DNA, the CDR3 is TGTGCCAGCAGTTTCAACAGGGGCAATCAGCCCCAGCATTTT.

This clone was seen more than once but under ten times. The sample carries other DNA sequences with the same CDR3. The chain recombines TRBV24-1 with TRBJ2-3, with TRBD1 matching over 10 bases. The trim removed 9 bases at V and 1 base at J, leaving 3 bases unmatched. Germline V gene lookup returns CDR1 KGHDR and CDR2 SFDVKD. The CDR3 has 14 residues. CDR3 DNA: TGTGCCACCTCTGGGACAGGGGGCACAGATACGCAGTATTTT. Translated, it gives CATSGTGGTDTQYF.

The chain links TRBV6-5 to TRBJ1-1, with D maybe TRBD1 (5 bases). V was pared by 8 bases and J by 1 base, with 14 bases between. The germline V gene has CDR1 MNHEY and CDR2 SVGAGI. The CDR3 sequence is 14 residues long. The CDR3 DNA follows: TGTGCCAGCCGGGGGGGAGGAGAGAACACTGAAGCTTTCTTT. Residues: CASRGGGENTEAFF.

This chain connects TRBV18 to TRBJ2-7; weak D call: TRBD2 (5 bases). Germline V lookup: CDR1 KGHSH, CDR2 LQKENI. The V and J ends lost 3 bases and 4 bases respectively, with 13 bases between them. The CDR3 loop spans 14 amino acids. CDR3 sequence reads: CASSPSVLGYEQYF. The CDR3, as DNA: TGTGCCAGCTCACCTAGCGTTCTGGGGTACGAGCAGTACTTC. Full variable domain (remainder filled in from reference TRBV18 and TRBJ2-7): NAGVMQNPRHLVRRRGQEARLRCSPMKGHSHVYWYRQLPEEGLKFMVYLQKENIIDESGMPKERFSAEFPKEGPSILRIQQVVRGDSAAYFCASSPSVLGYEQYFGPGTRLTVT.

The chain uses TRBV7-3 and TRBJ1-4; TRBD1 might be the D (5 bases). Between the trimmed V and J ends, which lost 5 bases and 6 bases, there was a span of 16 bases. The CDR3 consists of 15 residues. Germline lookup yields CDR1 SGHTA and CDR2 FQGTGA. CDR3 sequence (DNA): TGTGCCAGCAGCCCAGGGAGGACGCCGGATGAAAAACTGTTTTTT. Its protein product is CASSPGRTPDEKLFF.

The chain joins TRBV7-6 to TRBJ2-5, with D hard to call. V was cut by 2 bases and J by 2 bases, with 6 bases left in between. This CDR3 is built from 13 residues. Germline lookup yields CDR1 SGHVS and CDR2 FNYEAQ. The CDR3 DNA reads TGTGCCAGCAGCTTAATTACACAAGAGACCCAGTACTTC. Its protein product is CASSLITQETQYF. Drawing the rest from reference TRBV7-6 and TRBJ2-5, the complete variable domain is GAGVSQSPRYKVTKRGQDVALRCDPISGHVSLYWYRQALGQGPEFLTYFNYEAQQDKSGLPNDRFSAERPEGSISTLTIQRTEQRDSAMYRCASSLITQETQYFGPGTRLLVL.

This chain joins TRBV7-3 and TRBJ2-5, with TRBD2 matching 10 bases. The CDR3 loop spans 16 amino acids. Germline V lookup: CDR1 SGHTA, CDR2 FQGTGA. The trim removed 3 bases at V and 2 bases at J, leaving 6 bases unmatched. CDR3 coding DNA: TGTGCCAGCAGCTTTCAAGCGGGAGGGTCGCAAGAGACCCAGTACTTC. Amino acids: CASSFQAGGSQETQYF. Filled out from reference TRBV7-3 and TRBJ2-5, the complete variable domain reads GAGVSQTPSNKVTEKGKYVELRCDPISGHTALYWYRQSLGQGPEFLIYFQGTGAADDSGLPNDRFFAVRPEGSVSTLKIQRTERGDSAVYLCASSFQAGGSQETQYFGPGTRLLVL.

The rearrangement joins TRBV18 to TRBJ1-2, with D uncertain. This CDR3 has 14 amino acids. Trimming cost V 2 bases and J 2 bases, with 9 bases left between them. CDR1 is KGHSH and CDR2 is LQKENI in the germline V gene. The CDR3 reads CASSPGSANYGYTF. CDR3 bases: TGTGCCAGCTCACCAGGGAGCGCGAACTATGGCTACACCTTC.

This chain joins TRBV25-1 and TRBJ1-6; no clear D. V was cut by 4 bases and J by 0 bases, with 4 bases left in between. The CDR3 sequence is 14 residues long. Germline V CDR1 and CDR2: MGHDK, SYGVNS. The CDR3 spells CASSVHSYNSPLHF. The CDR3 DNA reads TGTGCCAGCAGTGTACACTCCTATAATTCACCCCTCCACTTT.

J is TRBJ2-1 and V is TRBV18; 9 bases line up with TRBD1. The CDR3 contains 17 residues. Germline CDR1 is KGHSH and CDR2 is LQKENI. The ends lost 0 bases at V and 7 bases at J; junction bases unmatched: 10. The CDR3 DNA reads as TGTGCCAGCTCACCACCGTCTTACAGGGGGCCGGGGAATGAGCAGTTCTTC. It specifies CASSPPSYRGPGNEQFF. Full variable domain (rest looked up from reference TRBV18 and TRBJ2-1): NAGVMQNPRHLVRRRGQEARLRCSPMKGHSHVYWYRQLPEEGLKFMVYLQKENIIDESGMPKERFSAEFPKEGPSILRIQQVVRGDSAAYFCASSPPSYRGPGNEQFFGPGTRLTVL.

The V and J genes are TRBV5-1 and TRBJ2-5, with a tentative D call TRBD2 (5 bases). Germline lookup yields CDR1 SGHRS and CDR2 YFSETQ. With 0 bases removed from V and 5 bases from J, the gap between germline ends came to 11 bases. This CDR3 is 14 amino acids long. The CDR3 DNA reads as TGCGCCAGCAGCTTGGGCGGGCTATGGGAGACCCAGTACTTC. Translation: CASSLGGLWETQYF.

The J gene is TRBJ1-5, the V gene TRBV7-9; 7 bases line up with TRBD1. The V gene end was trimmed by 5 bases and the J gene end by 7 bases; junction bases not matched to a gene: 5. CDR3 length equals 13 residues. Germline assignment: CDR1 SEHNR and CDR2 FQNEAQ (reference sequence). The CDR3 is CASSETGIQPQHF. The CDR3, as DNA: TGTGCCAGCAGCGAGACAGGGATCCAGCCCCAGCATTTT.

The chain joins TRBV5-1 to TRBJ1-1, with 10 nucleotides matching TRBD1. Germline CDR1 is SGHRS and CDR2 is YFSETQ. The V gene end was trimmed by 4 bases and the J gene end by 8 bases; junction bases not matched to a gene: 8. The CDR3 covers 14 residues. For the CDR3, the DNA is TGCGCCAGCAGCCCGGGACAGGGGTTAAACGAAGCTTTCTTT. This sequence encodes CASSPGQGLNEAFF.

The chain combines TRBV4-2 with TRBJ1-2, with a weak D call TRBD1 (5 bases). Germline V gene data show CDR1 as LGHNA and CDR2 as YNFKEQ. The CDR3 totals 18 residues. The V gene lost 1 base and the J gene lost 2 bases, with 20 bases spanning the gap. CDR3 DNA: TGTGCCAGCAGCCAAGTCTCCCTGATCGGGGGGAAGAACTATGGCTACACCTTC. This encodes CASSQVSLIGGKNYGYTF.